Listed here are 7 T cell receptor beta chains from one sample, sequenced in a study of T cell changes during pregnancy in multiple sclerosis (dated by TCRdb to about 2019). Library construction relied on the immunoSEQ multiplex PCR assay. TCRdb took over this immuneACCESS table, retaining in-frame rearrangements with V and J assigned. Such tables are incomplete; in checked studies, under half of the missing clones stem from an unresolved V gene, and the remainder is unexplained. A total of roughly 80,000 clones appear in this sample, 93% of them only once. The ten largest clones represent just over 2.5% of the sample. The sample here was peripheral blood, taken after pregnancy. All receptors come from a female donor in good health, enrolled as a control in a pregnancy study.

The chain links TRBV7-9 to TRBJ2-3; D uncertain. Germline V gives CDR1 SEHNR, CDR2 FQNEAQ (reference sequence). The CDR3 sequence is 14 residues long. Trimming removed 1 base from V and 4 bases from J, with 9 bases in between. The CDR3 is CASSLVLGADTQYF. DNA of the CDR3: TGTGCCAGCAGCTTAGTTTTAGGAGCAGATACGCAGTATTTT.

The genes are TRBV2 and TRBJ2-3, with TRBD1 matching over 8 bases. The V and J ends lost 8 bases and 3 bases, in that order; junction bases with no gene match: 7. This CDR3 has 14 residues. Germline V gene lookup returns CDR1 SNHLY and CDR2 FYNNEI. CDR3 in amino acids: CASGQGVLTDTQYF. In DNA, the CDR3 is TGTGCCAGCGGACAGGGAGTCTTGACAGATACGCAGTATTTT.

The chain links TRBV28 to TRBJ2-2, with 9 nucleotides matching TRBD1. The CDR3 loop spans 15 amino acids. In germline, CDR1 is MDHEN, CDR2 SYDVKM. After removal of 5 bases from V and 6 bases from J, the junction contained 7 bases not matched to a gene. The CDR3 DNA sequence: TGTGCCAGCAGTCGTCCCGGGACAGGGTCCGGGGAGCTGTTTTTT. Translation gives CASSRPGTGSGELFF. Using reference TRBV28 and TRBJ2-2 for the parts outside the CDR3, the full variable domain is DVKVTQSSRYLVKRTGEKVFLECVQDMDHENMFWYRQDPGLGLRLIYFSYDVKMKEKGDIPEGYSVSREKKERFSLILESASTNQTSMYLCASSRPGTGSGELFFGEGSRLTVL.

The rearrangement joins TRBV14 to TRBJ1-1; 10 positions agree with TRBD1. The V gene's germline CDR1 is SGHDN and CDR2 FVKESK. The CDR3 is made up of 14 amino acids. The V segment lost 3 bases and the J segment 7 bases; nucleotides outside the gene matches: 5. The CDR3 is CASSQAGTGDEAFF. Written as DNA, the CDR3 is TGTGCCAGCAGCCAGGCCGGGACAGGGGATGAAGCTTTCTTT.

The chain recombines TRBV19 with TRBJ2-7, with 10 bases aligning to TRBD2. The germline gives CDR1 LNHDA, CDR2 SQIVND (reference sequence). The CDR3 has 15 amino acids. The junction had 9 bases not matched to a gene; V was cut back by 3 bases and J by 7 bases. CDR3 protein: CASSIGAGGEKEQYF. The DNA of the CDR3 is TGTGCCAGTAGTATCGGAGCGGGAGGGGAGAAAGAGCAGTACTTC.

This sequence joins TRBV5-6 and TRBJ1-2, with TRBD1 matching 7 bases. V trimming: 6 bases; J trimming: 10 bases; junction bases outside the gene matches: 12. Per germline, CDR1 SGHDT and CDR2 YYEEEE. This CDR3 comprises 13 residues. The CDR3 spells CASTVTIRGIYTF. The CDR3 nucleotides are TGTGCCAGCACCGTAACGATCAGGGGGATCTACACCTTC.

V is TRBV7-3 and J is TRBJ2-3; 8 nucleotides align to TRBD1. The V gene's germline CDR1 is SGHTA and CDR2 FQGTGA. This CDR3 spans 19 amino acids. With V trimmed by 4 bases and J by 0 bases, 15 bases remained unmatched. For the CDR3, the DNA is TGTGCCAGCAGCTCACAACCCGCTCGACAGGGGTTGAGCACAGATACGCAGTATTTT. This sequence encodes CASSSQPARQGLSTDTQYF.